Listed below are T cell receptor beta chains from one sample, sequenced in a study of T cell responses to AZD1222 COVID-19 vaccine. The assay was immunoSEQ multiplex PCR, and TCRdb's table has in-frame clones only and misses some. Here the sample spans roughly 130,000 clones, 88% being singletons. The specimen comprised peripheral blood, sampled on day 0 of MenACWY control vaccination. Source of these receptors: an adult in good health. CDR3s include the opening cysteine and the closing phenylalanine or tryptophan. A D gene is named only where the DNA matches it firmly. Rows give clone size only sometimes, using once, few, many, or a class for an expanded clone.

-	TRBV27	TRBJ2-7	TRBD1	CASRLIGTGLSYEQYF	TGTGCCAGCAGGTTAATAGGGACAGGGCTTTCCTACGAGCAGTACTTC
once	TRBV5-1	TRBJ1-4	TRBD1	CASSLAPQGDNEKLFF	TGCGCCAGCAGCTTGGCTCCTCAGGGGGACAATGAAAAACTGTTTTTT
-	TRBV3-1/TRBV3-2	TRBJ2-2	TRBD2	CASGASSGVTGELFF	TGTGCCAGCGGAGCCTCTAGCGGAGTCACCGGGGAGCTGTTTTTT
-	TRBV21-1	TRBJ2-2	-	CASEGEVERTGELFF	TGTGCCAGCGAAGGAGAGGTCGAAAGGACCGGGGAGCTGTTTTTT
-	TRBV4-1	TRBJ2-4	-	CASSQGGRGFPKNIQYF	TGCGCCAGCAGCCAAGGGGGACGGGGATTTCCCAAAAACATTCAGTACTTC
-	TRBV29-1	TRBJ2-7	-	CSAGTSTYEQYF	TGCAGCGCCGGGACGTCGACCTACGAGCAGTACTTC
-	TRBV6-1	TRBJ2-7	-	CASSENPGLNEQYF	TGTGCCAGCAGTGAAAACCCAGGGCTCAACGAGCAGTACTTC
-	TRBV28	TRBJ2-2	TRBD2	CASSLIGSGSGELFF	TGTGCCAGCAGTTTAATCGGTAGCGGGAGTGGGGAGCTGTTTTTT
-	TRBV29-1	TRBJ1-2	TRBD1	CSAGQGDGYTF	TGCAGCGCGGGTCAGGGGGATGGCTACACCTTC
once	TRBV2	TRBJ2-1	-	CASMPQVYNEQFF	TGTGCCAGCATGCCCCAGGTTTACAATGAGCAGTTCTTC
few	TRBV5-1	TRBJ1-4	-	CASSWGDPNEKLFF	TGCGCCAGCAGCTGGGGAGATCCTAATGAAAAACTGTTTTTT
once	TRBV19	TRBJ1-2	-	CASSTTWARGYGYTF	TGTGCCAGTAGTACCACATGGGCCCGAGGATATGGCTACACCTTC
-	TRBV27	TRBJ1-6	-	CASSLRRDGSPLHF	TGTGCCAGCAGTTTAAGAAGGGACGGTTCACCCCTCCACTTT
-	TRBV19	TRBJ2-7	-	CASSLQDSYEQYF	TGTGCCAGTAGTCTTCAGGATTCCTACGAGCAGTACTTC
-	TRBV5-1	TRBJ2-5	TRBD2	CASSLYGGEETQYF	TGCGCCAGCAGCTTGTACGGGGGGGAGGAGACCCAGTACTTC
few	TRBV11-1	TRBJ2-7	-	CASSLGALASYEQYF	TGTGCCAGCAGCTTAGGGGCTCTAGCGAGCTACGAGCAGTACTTC
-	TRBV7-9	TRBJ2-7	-	CASRLVGDSYEQYF	TGTGCCAGCAGGCTTGTCGGGGACTCCTACGAGCAGTACTTC
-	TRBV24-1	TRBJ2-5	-	CATSDPSPQETQYF	TGTGCCACCAGTGACCCCAGCCCCCAAGAGACCCAGTACTTC
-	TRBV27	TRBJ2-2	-	CASSLEPTGELFF	TGTGCCAGCAGTTTGGAGCCCACCGGGGAGCTGTTTTTT
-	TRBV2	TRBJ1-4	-	CASLSGVKLFF	TGTGCCAGCCTTTCGGGTGTAAAACTGTTTTTT
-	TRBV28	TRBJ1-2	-	CASSLPRTLDGYTF	TGTGCCAGCAGTTTGCCCCGGACCTTGGATGGCTACACCTTC
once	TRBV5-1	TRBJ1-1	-	CASSLWQGTEAFF	TGCGCCAGCAGCTTGTGGCAGGGCACTGAAGCTTTCTTT
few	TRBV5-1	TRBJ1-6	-	CASSLIHITDSPLHF	TGCGCCAGCAGCTTGATCCACATTACGGATTCACCCCTCCACTTT
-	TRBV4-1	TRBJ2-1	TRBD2	CASSQSPWRGRGNEQFF	TGCGCCAGCAGCCAAAGCCCTTGGCGCGGGAGAGGGAATGAGCAGTTCTTC
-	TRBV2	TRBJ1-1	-	CATPTPTANTEAFF	TGTGCCACTCCCACCCCGACAGCTAACACTGAAGCTTTCTTT
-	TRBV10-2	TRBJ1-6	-	CASTGAGDSPLHF	TGCGCCAGCACCGGGGCGGGTGATTCACCCCTCCACTTT
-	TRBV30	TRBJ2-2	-	CAWRTTGLGELFF	TGTGCCTGGAGAACGACGGGGTTAGGGGAGCTGTTTTTT
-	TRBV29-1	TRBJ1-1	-	CSVEDRAGLHFAFF	TGCAGCGTTGAAGATCGAGCCGGACTTCATTTTGCTTTCTTT
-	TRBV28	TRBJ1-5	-	CASSSIQKPQHF	TGTGCCAGCAGTTCCATCCAGAAGCCCCAGCATTTT
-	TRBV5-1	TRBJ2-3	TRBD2	CASSLTLFGLAGERGSPDTQYF	TGCGCCAGCAGCCTAACCCTATTCGGACTAGCGGGAGAGAGGGGCAGCCCAGATACGCAGTATTTT
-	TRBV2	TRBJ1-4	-	CASNTVRGNEKLFF	TGTGCCAGCAACACGGTCAGGGGAAATGAAAAACTGTTTTTT
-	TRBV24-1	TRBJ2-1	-	CATSRTKPREQFF	TGTGCCACCAGCAGGACTAAGCCCCGGGAGCAGTTCTTC
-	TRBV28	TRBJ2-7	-	CASSHLDGSYEQYF	TGTGCCAGCAGTCACCTGGACGGGTCCTACGAGCAGTACTTC
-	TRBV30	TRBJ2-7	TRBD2	CAWSTGTSYEQYF	TGTGCCTGGAGTACCGGGACTAGCTACGAGCAGTACTTC
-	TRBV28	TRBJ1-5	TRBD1	CASSRDRASQPQHF	TGTGCCAGCAGTAGGGACAGGGCCAGTCAGCCCCAGCATTTT
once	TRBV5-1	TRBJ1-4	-	CASSARVATNEKLFF	TGCGCCAGCAGTGCCAGGGTGGCAACTAATGAAAAACTGTTTTTT
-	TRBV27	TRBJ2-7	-	CARQTRYEQYF	TGTGCCCGTCAGACAAGATACGAGCAGTACTTC
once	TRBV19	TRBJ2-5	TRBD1	CASSTYTGVETQYF	TGTGCCAGTAGTACCTATACAGGGGTAGAGACCCAGTACTTC
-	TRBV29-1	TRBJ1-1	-	CSLFEGIGTEAFF	TGCAGCCTGTTCGAAGGGATAGGCACTGAAGCTTTCTTT
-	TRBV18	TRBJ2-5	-	CASSSGTYQETQYF	TGTGCCAGCTCATCAGGGACGTACCAAGAGACCCAGTACTTC
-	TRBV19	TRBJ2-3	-	CASSYGFTDTQYF	TGTGCCAGTAGTTATGGGTTCACAGATACGCAGTATTTT
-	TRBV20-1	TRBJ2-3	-	CSATKGDTQYF	TGCAGTGCTACAAAGGGAGATACGCAGTATTTT
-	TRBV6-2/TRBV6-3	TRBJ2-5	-	CASSLPGTQYF	TGTGCCAGCAGCCTCCCGGGGACCCAGTACTTC
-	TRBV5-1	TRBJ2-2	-	CASSLGLHTGELFF	TGCGCCAGCAGCTTAGGGCTGCACACCGGGGAGCTGTTTTTT
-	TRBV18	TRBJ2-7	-	CASSARGHEQYF	TGTGCCAGCTCAGCCCGAGGGCACGAGCAGTACTTC
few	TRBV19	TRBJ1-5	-	CASSSTGSGNQPQHF	TGTGCCAGTAGCTCGACAGGTTCGGGCAATCAGCCCCAGCATTTT
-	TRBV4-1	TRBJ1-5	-	CASSQDSQGRVNQPQHF	TGCGCCAGCAGCCAAGATTCGCAGGGCAGGGTCAATCAGCCCCAGCATTTT
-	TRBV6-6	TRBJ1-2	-	CASSYSWRHYGYTF	TGTGCCAGCAGTTACTCGTGGAGACACTATGGCTACACCTTC